The source of this T cell receptor (beta chain) is a study of cytomegalovirus exposure and HLA in healthy donors. Findings of the study overall: Presence/absence analyses supposed approximately even sequencing depth among donors. A later examination showed that TCR association rates differed by HLA locus, with DRB1 most and HLA-C fewest.

The PCR contained 60 Vbeta and 13 Jbeta primers. TCRdb keeps only in-frame clones here, not all; method: immunoSEQ multiplex PCR. This table holds about 130,000 clones, less than 85% found once. Regarding this clone: Its antigen remains unidentified.

The receptor's source is a man between 40 and 49 years old in good health and CMV-seronegative. The sample consisted of PBMCs.

In DNA form, the CDR3 reads TGTGCCAGCAGCCCGGACAGGGGCAGAAACGAGCAGTACTTC. Translating it yields CASSPDRGRNEQYF. The chain links TRBV7-2 to TRBJ2-7; 9 bases are a match to TRBD1. V dropped 5 bases and J dropped 5; count of bases not matched to a gene: 7. CDR3 length: 14 amino acids. Germline V gives CDR1 SGHTA, CDR2 FQGNSA.